This T cell receptor (beta chain) was found in a study of vaccination and CD4 T cells after COVID-19. About the research overall: The BNT162b2 or mRNA-1273 vaccine was given to participants in two doses. Overlapping spike peptides of SARS-CoV-2, HCoV-NL63, HCoV-OC43 and HCoV-229E stimulated the cells.

Treatment described: roughly 11-day PBMC culture with coronavirus spike peptide pools or control peptides (ViraFEST assay). CD4+ T cells that came from the unexposed donor were collected before the COVID-19 pandemic (2011-2018). With respect to this clonotype: Antigen: not known.

Cultured CD4+ T cells had their DNA profiled by the Oncomine TCR Beta short-read assay. Using its own MiXCR run on the PCR reads, TCRdb lists one record per CDR3 protein. The sample shows about 5,600 distinct CDR3 sequences, about 45% of them seen only once. Sequences were obtained from CD4+ T cells from blood, cultured in vitro. The receptor was isolated from a human donor in good health.

The CDR3 DNA reads as TGCAGTGCTCGCCCGGGGGATAACTATGGCTACACCTTC. This encodes CSARPGDNYGYTF. The V and J genes are TRBV20-1 and TRBJ1-2; maybe TRBD1 (5 bases). The V end lost 5 bases, the J end lost 1 base, and 11 bases lay between the germline ends. The CDR3 runs 13 residues. The germline CDR1 and CDR2 sequences are DFQATT and SNEGSKA (reference sequence).